One TCR beta chain is described in this entry. Antigen: not known. This sample stems from a study of CD8 T cells in ankylosing spondylitis. The TCR beta libraries were generated through quantitative 5'-RACE incorporating molecular barcodes. TCRdb itself ran the 5' RACE reads through MiXCR, one entry per CDR3 protein. The sample has around 150,000 distinct CDR3 sequences; more than 9.5% are singletons. Study-level results: Disease-linked clones, CD8+, were relatively rare in peripheral blood. The clones that were linked to disease were reported to be significantly enriched in matched synovial fluid samples from ankylosing spondylitis patients.

The sequence derives from a female donor with ankylosing spondylitis or in good health (not recorded which). The specimen sequenced was blood, either unsorted or a sorted T cell fraction (not recorded which).

The CDR3 region is CASSEFARESYGYTF. The DNA of the CDR3 is TGCGCCAGCAGTGAGTTCGCGAGAGAAAGTTATGGCTACACCTTC. The chain employs TRBV10-2 and TRBJ1-2; the D is unclear. CDR3 size: 15 residues. CDR1 is WSHSY, CDR2 SAAADI, per germline. V lost 1 base to trimming and J lost 5 bases, with 14 bases between them.